A single T cell receptor beta chain is shown here with its context. Its specificity is not known. Germline V gene data show CDR1 as SGHTA and CDR2 as FQGNSA. CDR3 size: 15 residues. V was clipped by 5 bases and J by 10 bases, with 18 bases between them. Through a sample-barcoded 5' primer and a J-beta primer mix, a second PCR was run for roughly 7 to 12 cycles. Each cDNA molecule, via a template-switch adaptor with 12 random nucleotides, was tagged. TCRdb passed the 5' RACE reads through MiXCR, listing each CDR3 protein once. Counted here are some 880,000 distinct CDR3 sequences, roughly 35% occurring once; the ten biggest clones make up 10% to 15%. Each donor gave ten milliliters of peripheral blood. This sample is part of a study of blood T cells in healthy people across ages. Findings of the study overall: Donor CMV status was unknown, possibly confounding expanded clonotype changes. Naive CD4+ cell counts and diversity both ran higher in long-lived than in aged donors.

The chain carries TRBV7-2 and TRBJ1-6; no clear D. This TCR came from a man in his late teens or twenties in good health. Sequencing was carried out using blood. CDR3 DNA: TGTGCCAGCAGCACCCGTGGGGAGTCGGGATCACCCCTCCACTTT. Amino acids: CASSTRGESGSPLHF.